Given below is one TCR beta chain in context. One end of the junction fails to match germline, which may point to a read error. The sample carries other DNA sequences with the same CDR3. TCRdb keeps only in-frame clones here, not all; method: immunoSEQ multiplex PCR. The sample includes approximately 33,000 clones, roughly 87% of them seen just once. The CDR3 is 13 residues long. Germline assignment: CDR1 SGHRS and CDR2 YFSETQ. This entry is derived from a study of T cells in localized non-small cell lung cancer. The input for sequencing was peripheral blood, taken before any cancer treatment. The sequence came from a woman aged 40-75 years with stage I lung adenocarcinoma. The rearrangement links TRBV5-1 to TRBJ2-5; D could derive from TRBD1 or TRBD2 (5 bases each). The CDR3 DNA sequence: TGTGCCAGCAGCTGGGGGTCCCAAGAGACCCAGTACTTC. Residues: CASSWGSQETQYF.